These 3 T cell receptor beta chains were sequenced from one sample in a study of post-analysis software for immune sequencing data. Study-wide findings and caveats: A handful of TRBV segments, including TRBV5-6, TRBV5-1 and TRBV20-1, were more frequent in patients than controls.

No antigens are known for them. The authors incorporated unique molecular identifiers into the TCR beta cDNA libraries. TCRdb reprocessed the PCR reads with MiXCR, giving one entry per CDR3 protein. The data hold 650,000 to 900,000 distinct CDR3 sequences, with just over 45% observed a single time. Sequencing input: blood. These receptors all stem from a girl aged 5 to 17 with multiple sclerosis.

This clonotype has a single count. The genes are TRBV5-1 and TRBJ2-7; 13 nucleotides agree with TRBD2. Germline lookup yields CDR1 SGHRS and CDR2 YFSETQ. V shed 0 bases and J 3 bases; nucleotides not matched to a gene: 6. The CDR3 runs to 17 residues. The CDR3: CASSLAGTSGKVYEQYF. The CDR3 DNA is TGCGCCAGCAGCTTGGCCGGGACTAGCGGGAAGGTCTACGAGCAGTACTTC.

This clonotype was recorded many times. The chain carries TRBV3-1 and TRBJ2-1; 12 bases fit TRBD2. Germline V gene lookup returns CDR1 LGHDT and CDR2 YNNKEL (reference sequence). The CDR3 totals 19 residues. V was clipped by 0 bases and J by 0 bases; unmatched bases: 6. The DNA for the CDR3 is TGTGCCAGCAGCCAAGATCGCCTAGCGGGAGGGCCCTCCTACAATGAGCAGTTCTTC. Translation: CASSQDRLAGGPSYNEQFF.

This clonotype has a handful of counts. The gene calls are TRBV5-6 and TRBJ1-2; 7 nucleotides line up with TRBD1. Germline V gene data show CDR1 as SGHDT and CDR2 as YYEEEE. The CDR3 spans 14 residues. The V segment lost 7 bases and the J segment 5 bases; nucleotides outside the gene matches: 11. For the CDR3, the DNA is TGTGCCAGCCGGCGACAGGGAGAGATTTATGGCTACACCTTC. Its protein product is CASRRQGEIYGYTF.